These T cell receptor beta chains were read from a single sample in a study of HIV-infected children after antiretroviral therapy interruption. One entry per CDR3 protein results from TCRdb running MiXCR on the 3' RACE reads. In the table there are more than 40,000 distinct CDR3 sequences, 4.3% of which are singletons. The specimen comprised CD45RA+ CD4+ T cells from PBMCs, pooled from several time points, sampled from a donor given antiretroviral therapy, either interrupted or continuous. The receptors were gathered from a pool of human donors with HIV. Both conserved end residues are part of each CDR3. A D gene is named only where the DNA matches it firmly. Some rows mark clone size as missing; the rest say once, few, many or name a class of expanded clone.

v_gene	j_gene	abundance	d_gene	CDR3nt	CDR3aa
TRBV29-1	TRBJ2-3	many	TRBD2	TGCAGCGTCTACCGGGAGGGTACCGCAGATACGCAGTATTTT	CSVYREGTADTQYF
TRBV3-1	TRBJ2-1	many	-	TGTGCCAGCAGCCAAGATTTAGGGACACAAGACAATGAGCAGTTCTTC	CASSQDLGTQDNEQFF
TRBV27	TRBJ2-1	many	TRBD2	TGTGCCAGCAGTATCGGGGGGGCTAATGAGCAGTTCTTC	CASSIGGANEQFF
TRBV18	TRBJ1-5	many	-	TGTGCCAGCTCACCGGATCGCAATCAGCCCCAGCATTTT	CASSPDRNQPQHF
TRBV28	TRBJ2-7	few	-	TGTGCCACCGGACGGGCACCCCACGAGCAGTACTTC	CATGRAPHEQYF
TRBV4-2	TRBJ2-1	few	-	TGTGCCAGCAGCCAAGCGGGGGCAAGGAATGAGCAGTTCTTC	CASSQAGARNEQFF
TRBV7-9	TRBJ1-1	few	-	TGTGCCAGCACCGCGGACCGGAACACTGAAGCTTTCTTT	CASTADRNTEAFF
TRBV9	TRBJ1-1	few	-	TGTGCCAGCAGCCCAACCACAATGAACACTGAAGCTTTCTTT	CASSPTTMNTEAFF
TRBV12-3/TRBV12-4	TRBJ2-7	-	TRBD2	TGTGCCAGCAGCTACGGACTAGCGGGGGGTGATCACGAGCAGTACTTC	CASSYGLAGGDHEQYF
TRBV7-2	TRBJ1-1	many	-	TGTGCCAGCAGCTTAGTACGGGGGACTGAAGCTTTCTTT	CASSLVRGTEAFF
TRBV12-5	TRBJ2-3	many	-	TGTGCTAGTGGTTCCCAGGGTGCTAGCACAGATACGCAGTATTTT	CASGSQGASTDTQYF
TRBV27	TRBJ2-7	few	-	TGTGCCAGCAGTAAGGACAGACTCTCCTACGAGCAGTACTTC	CASSKDRLSYEQYF
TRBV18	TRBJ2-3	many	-	TGTGCCAGCTCACGCCTTGAGGGTGATACGCAGTATTTT	CASSRLEGDTQYF
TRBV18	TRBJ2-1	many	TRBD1	TGTGCCAGCTCCCTCATCCGGACAGGGGATGGGGATGAGCAGTTCTTC	CASSLIRTGDGDEQFF
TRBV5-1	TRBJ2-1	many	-	TGCGCCAGCAGCTTCCAGGGACCCTCGGAACCCCGGTTCTTC	CASSFQGPSEPRFF
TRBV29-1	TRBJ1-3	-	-	TGCAGCGTTCTGGGCGAGAGAAGAAACACCATATATTTT	CSVLGERRNTIYF
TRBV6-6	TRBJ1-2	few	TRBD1	TGTGCCAGCAGTGCGGGACAGGAATACTATGGCTACACCTTC	CASSAGQEYYGYTF
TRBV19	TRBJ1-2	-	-	TGTGCCAGTAACAGGGACGGGGGGGCCAATGGCTACACCTTC	CASNRDGGANGYTF
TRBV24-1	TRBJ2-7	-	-	TGTGCCACCAGTGATACATCCAGAGAAGGGCAGTACTTC	CATSDTSREGQYF
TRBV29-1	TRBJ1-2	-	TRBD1	TGCAGCGTTGATGCCAGGGGGGGAGGCTACACCTTC	CSVDARGGGYTF
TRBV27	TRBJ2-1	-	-	TGTGCCAGCGGGCTCAATGAGCAGTTCTTC	CASGLNEQFF
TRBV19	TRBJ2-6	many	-	TGTGCCAGTAGTTCTTCCGCTGGGGCCAACGTCCTGACTTTC	CASSSSAGANVLTF
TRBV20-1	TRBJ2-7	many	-	TGCAGTGCCCAGGGTGGGGGGATTTTCTACGAGCAGTACTTC	CSAQGGGIFYEQYF
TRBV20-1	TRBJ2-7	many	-	TGCAGTGCTATACCCGACGGGCGGAGAAACGAGCAGTACTTC	CSAIPDGRRNEQYF
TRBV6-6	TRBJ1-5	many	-	TGTGCCAGCACGCGGGATAGCAATCAGCCCCAGCATTTT	CASTRDSNQPQHF
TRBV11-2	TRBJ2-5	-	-	TGTGCCAGCAGCTTTTCGAGAGAAGAGACCCAGTACTTC	CASSFSREETQYF
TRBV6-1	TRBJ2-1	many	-	TGTGCCAGCAGTGAAGCTAGCCTCTCCTACAATGAGCAGTTCTTC	CASSEASLSYNEQFF
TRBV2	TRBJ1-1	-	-	TGTGCCAGCAGTGAACAGGGATTCTTGAACACTGAAGCTTTCTTT	CASSEQGFLNTEAFF
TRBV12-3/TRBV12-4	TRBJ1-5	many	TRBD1	TGTGCCAGCAAAGGGGGCCGGAATCAGCCCCAGCATTTT	CASKGGRNQPQHF
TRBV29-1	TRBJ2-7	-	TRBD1	TGCAGCGTAGGGGACAGGGGCTACGAGCAGTACTTC	CSVGDRGYEQYF
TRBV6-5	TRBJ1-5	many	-	TGTGCCACCCGACCTTTTCCTGGAAGCAATCAGCCCCAGCATTTT	CATRPFPGSNQPQHF
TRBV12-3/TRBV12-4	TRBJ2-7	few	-	TGTGCCAGCCGGTTGGGAGCCTACGAGCAGTACTTC	CASRLGAYEQYF
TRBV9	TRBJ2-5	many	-	TGTGCCAGCAGCGTAGCCGGGGGCCTCGTTGGGGAGACCCAGTACTTC	CASSVAGGLVGETQYF
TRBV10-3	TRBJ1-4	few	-	TGTGCCTCTACCCCGGCCTTGGATGATGTACTGTTTTTT	CASTPALDDVLFF
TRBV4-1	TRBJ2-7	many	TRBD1	TGCGCCAGCAGCACCCAATCCGGGACAGGGCACGAGCAGTACTTC	CASSTQSGTGHEQYF
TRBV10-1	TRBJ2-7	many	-	TGCGCCAGCGGGGGGTATAGCTCCTACGAGCAGTACTTC	CASGGYSSYEQYF
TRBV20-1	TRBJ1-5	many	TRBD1	TGCAGTGCTAGAGATGAACAGGGGGCTTATCAGCCCCAGCATTTT	CSARDEQGAYQPQHF
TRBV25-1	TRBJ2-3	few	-	TGTGCCAGCAGGGGGCAGGGATCAGATACGCAGTATTTT	CASRGQGSDTQYF
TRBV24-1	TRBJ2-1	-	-	TGTGCCACCAGTGATTCACGAGGAAGCTCCTACAATGAGCAGTTCTTC	CATSDSRGSSYNEQFF
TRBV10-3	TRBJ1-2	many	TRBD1	TGTGCCATCAGTTGGGCGGAGGCAGGGGGCGGCCTTACTTACACCTTC	CAISWAEAGGGLTYTF
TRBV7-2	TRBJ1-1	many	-	TGTGCCAGCAGCTTAGGGAGGGCGAACACTGAAGCTTTCTTT	CASSLGRANTEAFF
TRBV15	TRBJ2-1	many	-	TGTGCCACCAGCAGATCTACAGACGGGGGAAATGAGCAGTTCTTC	CATSRSTDGGNEQFF
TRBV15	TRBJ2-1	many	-	TGTGCCACCAGCAGGGTGGCAGGAGCCTACAATGAGCAGTTCTTC	CATSRVAGAYNEQFF
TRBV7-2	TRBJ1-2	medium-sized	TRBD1	TGTGCCAGCAGCTTCCGGGACAGGGCTGGCTACACCTTC	CASSFRDRAGYTF
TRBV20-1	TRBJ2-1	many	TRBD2	TGCAGTGCTAGAGATTCTAGCGGGGCCGGTGAGCAGTTCTTC	CSARDSSGAGEQFF
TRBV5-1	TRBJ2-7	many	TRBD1	TGCGCCAGCAGCTTGGGACAGGGTGGCGAGCAGTACTTC	CASSLGQGGEQYF
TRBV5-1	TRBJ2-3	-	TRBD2	TGCGCCAGTTCCCTAGCGGTTAGCACAGATACGCAGTATTTT	CASSLAVSTDTQYF